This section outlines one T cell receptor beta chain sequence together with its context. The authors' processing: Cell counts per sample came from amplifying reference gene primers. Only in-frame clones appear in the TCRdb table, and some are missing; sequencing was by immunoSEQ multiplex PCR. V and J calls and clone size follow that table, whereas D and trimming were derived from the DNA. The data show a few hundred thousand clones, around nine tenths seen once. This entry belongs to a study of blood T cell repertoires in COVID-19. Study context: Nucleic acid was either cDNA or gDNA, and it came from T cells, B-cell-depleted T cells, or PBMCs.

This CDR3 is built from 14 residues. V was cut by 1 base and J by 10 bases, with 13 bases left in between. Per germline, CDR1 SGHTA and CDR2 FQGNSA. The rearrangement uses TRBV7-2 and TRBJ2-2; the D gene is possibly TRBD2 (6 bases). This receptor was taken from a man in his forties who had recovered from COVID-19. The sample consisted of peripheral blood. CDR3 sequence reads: CASSLGGTSAELFF. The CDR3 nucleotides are TGTGCCAGCAGCTTAGGCGGGACGAGCGCGGAGCTGTTTTTT.